This T cell receptor beta chain was observed in a study of CD8 T cells in Susac syndrome. The CDR3 is made up of 15 amino acids. Germline V gives CDR1 MDHEN, CDR2 SYDVKM. With V trimmed by 1 base and J by 3 bases, 5 bases remained unmatched. cDNA came from roughly 0.53 to 1 ug RNA primed by random hexamers. An immunoSEQ multiplex PCR generated amplified TCR beta CDR3 products spanning 54 Vbeta and 13 Jbeta. TCRdb analysed the immunoSEQ multiplex PCR reads with MiXCR anew, one entry per CDR3 protein. The sample contains some 300,000 distinct CDR3 sequences, around nine tenths of which appear only once. Sequencing of TCR beta was performed on blood CD8+ T cells and on blood CD4+ T cells. TEMRA cells were enriched by FACS, while CD8+ and CD4+ T cells were obtained through a negative isolation that was performed magnetically.

The specimen sequenced was CD8+ T cells from PBMCs. The rearrangement links TRBV28 to TRBJ1-1; TRBD1 aligns across 7 bases. The sequence was collected from a human donor with multiple sclerosis. The CDR3 spells CASSLLATGDTEAFF. In nucleotides, the CDR3 is TGTGCCAGCAGTTTATTGGCCACAGGGGACACTGAAGCTTTCTTT.